The clone carrying this T cell receptor (beta chain) is medium-sized in the sample. The data originate from a study of blood T cell repertoires in COVID-19. Study-wide context: Acute and convalescent COVID-19 specimens originated in the United States, Italy and Spain. PBMCs, B-cell-depleted T cells, or T cells were the source of the cDNA or gDNA that made up the material.

The authors' processing: Counts of nucleated cells, estimated from reference gene primer amplification, were obtained. Profiled with immunoSEQ multiplex PCR; TCRdb holds only in-frame clones, not every one. The V and J calls and the clone size are those of that table, but D and trimming were determined from the DNA. The table includes fewer than 250,000 clones, 88% detected once. The CDR3 has 16 residues. Losses at the gene ends were 0 bases for V and 1 base for J; bases not matched to a gene: 4. The germline CDR1 and CDR2 sequences are SGHRS and YFSETQ. This receptor was taken from a woman aged 40 to 50 who had recovered from COVID-19. The sample taken for sequencing was peripheral blood. J is TRBJ2-1 and V is TRBV5-1, with 7 bases identical to TRBD2. The DNA of the CDR3 is TGCGCCAGCAGCTTGGTCGCGGGAGCTTCCTACAATGAGCAGTTCTTC. Translation gives CASSLVAGASYNEQFF.